Presented here are 17 T cell receptor beta chains from one specimen sequenced in a study of blood T cell repertoires in COVID-19. Libraries were prepared by immunoSEQ multiplex PCR; TCRdb keeps only in-frame clonotypes and omits some of them. This sample yields roughly 61,000 clones, of which less than 75% are seen a single time; approximately 14% belongs to the top ten. Sequencing was carried out using peripheral blood. These receptors came from a woman between 65 and 79 years old with acute or convalescent COVID-19.

This clone was recorded only once. The chain employs TRBV6-5 and TRBJ2-7, with 7 bases identical to TRBD1. The length of the CDR3 is 12 residues. Germline V lookup: CDR1 MNHEY, CDR2 SVGAGI. Germline trimming cut 7 bases from V and 2 bases from J; bases unmatched to any gene: 2. For the CDR3, the DNA is TGTGCCAGCATGAGGGGGCCCTACGAGCAGTACGTC. The encoded protein is CASMRGPYEQYV.

The chain combines TRBV6-4 with TRBJ2-1; 11 bases line up with TRBD2. The V and J ends lost 4 bases and 4 bases, in that order; junction bases with no gene match: 3. The CDR3 extends over 15 amino acids. Germline V CDR1 and CDR2: MRHNA, SNTAGT. The CDR3 region has the DNA TGTGCCAGCAGTGCACTAGCGGGAGAGTACAATGAGCAGTTCTTC. It is translated as CASSALAGEYNEQFF.

This clone was recorded a few times. Other DNA sequences within the sample encode an identical CDR3. The chain uses TRBV10-1 and TRBJ2-2, with TRBD1 identical over 7 bases. Germline V lookup: CDR1 WNHNN, CDR2 SYGVQD (reference sequence). The CDR3 spans 18 residues. V shed 0 bases, J shed 6 bases, and the junction held 13 bases outside the gene matches. The CDR3 is CASSESRRTGVFPGELFF. In DNA, the CDR3 is TGCGCCAGCAGTGAGTCGAGGAGGACAGGAGTGTTCCCCGGGGAGCTGTTTTTT.

The chain combines TRBV19 with TRBJ1-2; D is undetermined. V lost 2 bases, J lost 0 bases, and 10 bases lay in between. Germline V gene data show CDR1 as LNHDA and CDR2 as SQIVND (reference sequence). The CDR3 consists of 15 residues. CDR3 in amino acids: CASSIQARANYGYTF. The CDR3 region has the DNA TGTGCCAGTAGTATACAGGCCCGAGCTAACTATGGCTACACCTTC.

The table lists this clone with a few counts. This chain uses TRBV6-1 with TRBJ1-5; 7 positions match TRBD1. Germline trimming cut 5 bases from V and 10 bases from J; bases unmatched to any gene: 8. Germline CDR1 MNHNS, CDR2 SASEGT. This CDR3 comprises 13 residues. CDR3 DNA: TGTGCCAGCAGTAACAGGGGAATTGAACCCCAGCATTTT. This translates into CASSNRGIEPQHF.

This clone appeared many times. The V gene is TRBV15, the J gene TRBJ2-3, with a tentative D call TRBD2 (5 bases). This CDR3 contains 13 residues. V gave up 5 bases and J gave up 4 bases, with 10 bases separating them. The V gene's germline CDR1 is LNHNV and CDR2 YYDKDF (reference sequence). CDR3 sequence: CATSPLAADTQYF. The DNA of the CDR3 is TGTGCCACCAGCCCCCTAGCCGCAGATACGCAGTATTTT.

The chain uses TRBV2 and TRBJ1-4; D perhaps matches TRBD1 (5 bases). Germline CDR1 and CDR2: SNHLY and FYNNEI. The CDR3 extends over 13 amino acids. Trimming pared 8 bases from V and 7 bases from J, leaving 14 bases between. The CDR3 DNA follows: TGTGCCAGCGCGACAGCCAGCCTTGAAAAACTGTTTTTT. This encodes CASATASLEKLFF.

The genes are TRBV5-1 and TRBJ2-3; TRBD1 aligns across 9 bases. The CDR3 length is 16 residues. The V gene end was trimmed by 4 bases and the J gene end by 4 bases; junction bases not matched to a gene: 10. Germline values: CDR1 SGHRS, CDR2 YFSETQ. CDR3 residues: CASSLGSGQGSDTQYF. The CDR3, as DNA: TGCGCCAGCAGCCTAGGCTCGGGACAGGGCTCAGATACGCAGTATTTT.

The chain employs TRBV4-2 and TRBJ2-6, with unresolved D. Between the trimmed V and J ends, which lost 0 bases and 1 base, there was a span of 10 bases. The length of the CDR3 is 17 residues. Germline CDR1 and CDR2: LGHNA and YNFKEQ. CDR3: CASSQEGGASGANVLTF. The CDR3 nucleotides are TGTGCCAGCAGCCAAGAGGGTGGAGCTTCTGGGGCCAACGTCCTGACTTTC.

The chain links TRBV4-1 to TRBJ1-6; 9 bases are a match to TRBD1. CDR1 is MGHRA and CDR2 is YSYEKL in the germline V gene. The CDR3 has 17 residues. V lost 4 bases and J lost 7; bases outside the gene matches: 11. The CDR3 loop reads CASSLSPGQGTNSPLHF. The CDR3 DNA reads TGCGCCAGCAGCCTGTCCCCGGGACAGGGTACGAATTCACCCCTCCACTTT.

The rearrangement links TRBV9 to TRBJ1-1, with no clear D. Germline V lookup: CDR1 SGDLS, CDR2 YYNGEE. CDR3 length: 13 amino acids. Deletions cut 4 bases from V and 10 bases from J, with 17 bases between. The CDR3: CASSTDISVGAFF. The CDR3 DNA reads TGTGCCAGCAGCACTGACATATCAGTGGGAGCTTTCTTT. Drawing the rest from reference TRBV9 and TRBJ1-1, the complete variable domain is DSGVTQTPKHLITATGQRVTLRCSPRSGDLSVYWYQQSLDQGLQFLIQYYNGEERAKGNILERFSAQQFPDLHSELNLSSLELGDSALYFCASSTDISVGAFFGQGTRLTVV.

This chain uses TRBV6-5 with TRBJ2-5, with D uncertain. Between the trimmed V and J ends, which lost 8 bases and 4 bases, there was a span of 8 bases. The germline gives CDR1 MNHEY, CDR2 SVGAGI. The CDR3 has 11 amino acids. CDR3 protein: CASRVRETQYF. CDR3 bases: TGTGCCAGCCGGGTTCGAGAGACCCAGTACTTC.

The gene calls are TRBV4-1 and TRBJ1-6; no clear D. The CDR3 sequence is 13 residues long. The V gene's germline CDR1 is MGHRA and CDR2 YSYEKL. The V end lost 1 base, the J end lost 14 bases, and 12 bases lay between the germline ends. The CDR3 is CASSQGEPLTLHF. Here the CDR3 DNA reads TGCGCCAGCAGCCAAGGAGAACCTCTGACCCTCCACTTT.

The chain combines TRBV20-1 with TRBJ2-3; 10 bases are shared with TRBD2. Germline trimming cut 3 bases from V and 0 bases from J; bases unmatched to any gene: 9. The CDR3 contains 17 residues. Germline V gives CDR1 DFQATT, CDR2 SNEGSKA (reference sequence). The CDR3 protein is CSASLASGGLSTDTQYF. The CDR3 DNA sequence: TGCAGTGCTAGTTTGGCTAGCGGGGGACTAAGCACAGATACGCAGTATTTT.

This clone counts as medium-sized (0.01 to 0.1%). The rearrangement uses TRBV5-1 and TRBJ1-6, with D tentatively TRBD1 (6 bases). The V gene lost 4 bases and the J gene lost 7 bases, with 18 bases spanning the gap. From germline, CDR1 is SGHRS and CDR2 YFSETQ. The CDR3 runs to 16 residues. The CDR3 spells CASSPVPQGLNSPLHF. Written as DNA, the CDR3 is TGCGCCAGCAGCCCCGTGCCTCAGGGGCTCAATTCACCCCTCCACTTT.

A single count supports this clone. The V and J genes are TRBV19 and TRBJ2-5, with D possibly being TRBD1 (5 bases). Trimming took 8 bases from V and 5 from J, leaving 18 bases between them. Germline lookup yields CDR1 LNHDA and CDR2 SQIVND (reference sequence). The CDR3 consists of 14 residues. The CDR3 nucleotides are TGTGCCAGTGCTACTCTTCAGGGTGAGGAGACCCAGTACTTC. It is translated as CASATLQGEETQYF.

The V call is TRBV5-1, the J call TRBJ1-2; D remains unclear. This CDR3 has 15 amino acids. V was shortened by 1 base and J by 2 bases, with 12 bases between the two germline ends. Per the germline V gene, CDR1 is SGHRS and CDR2 is YFSETQ. CDR3 sequence reads: CASSLNRAENYGYTF. The DNA of the CDR3 is TGCGCCAGCAGCTTGAACAGAGCAGAAAACTATGGCTACACCTTC.